This T cell receptor (beta chain) was recovered during a study of control samples from healthy donors and cancer patients. This table comes from immunoSEQ multiplex PCR, and its TCRdb copy is limited to in-frame clones, with some not included. Found here are 260,000 or so clones, about 80% of them singletons; the top ten hold more than 10%. The CDR3 is made up of 18 amino acids. From germline, CDR1 is SGHTA and CDR2 FQGNSA. The V gene end was trimmed by 3 bases and the J gene end by 3 bases; junction bases not matched to a gene: 13. The source of this sequence is a woman aged 55-70 years with lung cancer. The sample taken for sequencing was PBMCs. The V gene is TRBV7-2, the J gene TRBJ2-7, with 11 bases identical to TRBD2. The CDR3 DNA reads as TGTGCCAGCAGCTTTTCTGTGTCTAGCGGGAGGTACAGCTACGAGCAGTACTTC. Residues: CASSFSVSSGRYSYEQYF.